These T cell receptor beta chains were read from a single sample in a study of T cell responses to AZD1222 COVID-19 vaccine. The table came from immunoSEQ multiplex PCR; TCRdb's copy has only in-frame clones and leaves some out. The sample consists of just under 100,000 clones, around nine tenths of them appearing once. Sequenced here: peripheral blood, sampled on day 0 of AZD1222 vaccination. The receptors originated from an adult in good health. Each CDR3 is given with its conserved first and last residue. The order of the fields is J gene, V gene, D gene, clone size, CDR3 DNA, CDR3 protein. A D gene is named only where the DNA matches it firmly. Rows give clone size only sometimes, using once, few, many, or a class for an expanded clone.

TRBJ2-1 TRBV6-4 NA NA TGTGCCAGCAGAGGGGGTGACTACAACAATGAGCAGTTCTTC CASRGGDYNNEQFF
TRBJ1-1 TRBV7-2 TRBD1 few TGTGCCAGCAGCCCACAGGGGCCTGGGGCTTTCTTT CASSPQGPGAFF
TRBJ2-1 TRBV11-3 NA NA TGTGCCAGCAGCCCTGACAGAGACTCCTACAATGAGCAGTTCTTC CASSPDRDSYNEQFF
TRBJ2-5 TRBV12-3/TRBV12-4 NA NA TGTGCCAGCAGTTTAGAAGCAGGAGAGACCCAGTACTTC CASSLEAGETQYF
TRBJ2-5 TRBV2 NA NA TGTGCCAGCAGTGAAGGGGCCGGGGTTAAAGAGACCCAGTACTTC CASSEGAGVKETQYF
TRBJ1-4 TRBV9 TRBD1 NA TGTGCCAGCAGCGTAGGACAGGGGGTTCTTGAAAAACTGTTTTTT CASSVGQGVLEKLFF
TRBJ1-2 TRBV5-1 NA NA TGCGCCAGCAGCAGTAACAGGGACGGCTACACCTTC CASSSNRDGYTF
TRBJ2-7 TRBV7-2 NA NA TGTGCCAGCAGCTTAAGGGGGGCCTACGAGCAGTACTTC CASSLRGAYEQYF
TRBJ2-3 TRBV2 TRBD2 NA TGTGCCAGCAGGGGGGGGCTAGCGGGGACTAGCACAGATACGCAGTATTTT CASRGGLAGTSTDTQYF
TRBJ2-1 TRBV7-8 TRBD2 NA TGTGCCAGCAGCCCTCGGACTAGCGGGGGAGTAGATGAGCAGTTCTTC CASSPRTSGGVDEQFF
TRBJ2-1 TRBV9 NA NA TGTGCCAGCAGCGTAGGGTCCTATGAGCAGTTCTTC CASSVGSYEQFF
TRBJ1-2 TRBV14 NA NA TGTGCCAGCAGCCAATATCACGGTGTCTATGGCTACACCTTC CASSQYHGVYGYTF
TRBJ1-1 TRBV9 TRBD1 NA TGTGCCAGCAGCCCCAGACAGGGATTGAACACTGAAGCTTTCTTT CASSPRQGLNTEAFF
TRBJ2-5 TRBV6-5 TRBD2 NA TGTGCCAGCAGTCCTAGCGGGGGGGAGCTTTTGACCCAGTACTTC CASSPSGGELLTQYF
TRBJ1-1 TRBV29-1 NA NA TGCAGCGTGGTGGGTCGCGAAGCTTTCTTT CSVVGREAFF
TRBJ1-2 TRBV11-2 NA NA TGTGCCAGCAGCGACTGGACCTCCGGCTACACCTTC CASSDWTSGYTF
TRBJ2-2 TRBV2 TRBD1 NA TGTGCCAGCAACAGCAGGGCAGGGGGGAACACCGGGGAGCTGTTTTTT CASNSRAGGNTGELFF
TRBJ2-2 TRBV5-1 NA once TGCGCCAGCAGCTTGGTGCAGGGATGGAACACCGGGGAGCTGTTTTTT CASSLVQGWNTGELFF
TRBJ1-2 TRBV7-2 NA once TGTGCCAGCAGCCAAGACACACAGCAAAGTAACTATGGCTACACCTTC CASSQDTQQSNYGYTF
TRBJ2-2 TRBV24-1 NA NA TGTGCCACCAGTGGAGGGGTCACCGGGGAGCTGTTTTTT CATSGGVTGELFF
TRBJ1-1 TRBV7-9 NA NA TGTGCCAGCAGCTTAGAGGGACGACAGCTTGAAGCTTTCTTT CASSLEGRQLEAFF
TRBJ1-1 TRBV7-9 NA NA TGTGCCAGCAGCCTAAATTCTCGGTCGTTCGCTTTCTTT CASSLNSRSFAFF
TRBJ2-1 TRBV6-5 NA NA TGTGCCAGCAGGGGGGTAACCTCCTACAATGAGCAGTTCTTC CASRGVTSYNEQFF
TRBJ2-1 TRBV5-1 NA NA TGCGCCAGCAGCTTGGACACGGACCGGATTGGGGAGCAGTTCTTC CASSLDTDRIGEQFF
TRBJ1-1 TRBV6-5 TRBD1 once TGTGCCAGCAGTTTTGGACAGGATTTTGAAGCTTTCTTT CASSFGQDFEAFF
TRBJ1-2 TRBV10-3 NA NA TGTGCCATCAGTGCGTTACAGGGAGAGGCCTTTGGCTACACCTTC CAISALQGEAFGYTF
TRBJ2-7 TRBV29-1 NA NA TGCAGCGTCAGGACCAACTACGAGCAGTACTTC CSVRTNYEQYF
TRBJ2-2 TRBV29-1 NA once TGCAGCGTTGAACGAGGAACCGGGGAGCTGTTTTTT CSVERGTGELFF
TRBJ1-5 TRBV28 NA NA TGTGCCAGCACGCTCGATAGGAGCAATCAGCCCCAGCATTTT CASTLDRSNQPQHF
TRBJ2-3 TRBV14 TRBD1 NA TGTGCCAGCAGTCCCGGGACAGGGTTGGCAGATACGCAGTATTTT CASSPGTGLADTQYF
TRBJ1-1 TRBV30 NA NA TGTGCCTGGAGGGTTAGAGGGGTTGATAACACTGAAGCTTTCTTT CAWRVRGVDNTEAFF
TRBJ2-5 TRBV5-1 TRBD2 once TGCGCCAGCAGCTCCCTAGCGGAAGAGACCCAGTACTTC CASSSLAEETQYF
TRBJ2-7 TRBV5-1 TRBD1 NA TGCGCCAGCAGCCCAAGTGGACAGGGGTACGAGCAGTACTTC CASSPSGQGYEQYF
TRBJ2-7 TRBV7-9 TRBD1 NA TGTGCCAGCAGCGCCCTTGGACAGGGGTTCTACGAGCAGTACTTC CASSALGQGFYEQYF
TRBJ1-2 TRBV14 TRBD1 NA TGTGCCAGCAGCCAGAGGGGGCGCGGCTACACCTTC CASSQRGRGYTF
TRBJ2-2 TRBV6-2/TRBV6-3 NA NA TGTGCCAGCAGCCCGCCGGCCGGGGACACCGGGGAGCTGTTTTTT CASSPPAGDTGELFF
TRBJ1-2 TRBV29-1 NA once TGCAGCGTTGATCGCGACTATGGAGGCTACACCTTC CSVDRDYGGYTF
TRBJ2-1 TRBV20-1 TRBD2 NA TGCCGACTAGCGGATAATGAGCAGTTCTTC CRLADNEQFF
TRBJ1-1 TRBV5-1 NA NA TGCGCCAGCAGCTTGGCCTTGAGTTGGGAGAACACTGAAGCTTTCTTT CASSLALSWENTEAFF
TRBJ1-5 TRBV6-6 NA NA TGTGCCAGCAGGACCGATAGGTGGCAGCCCCAGCATTTT CASRTDRWQPQHF
TRBJ1-4 TRBV9 NA NA TGTGCCAGCAGCGTAGGCAGCGGTGAAAAACTGTTTTTT CASSVGSGEKLFF
TRBJ2-3 TRBV11-3 TRBD1 NA TGTGCCAGCAGCATCGGACAGGTTGGAGATACGCAGTATTTT CASSIGQVGDTQYF
TRBJ1-1 TRBV7-2 NA NA TGTGCCAGCAGCCAAACTTGGGGCCTATGGACTGAAGCTTTCTTT CASSQTWGLWTEAFF